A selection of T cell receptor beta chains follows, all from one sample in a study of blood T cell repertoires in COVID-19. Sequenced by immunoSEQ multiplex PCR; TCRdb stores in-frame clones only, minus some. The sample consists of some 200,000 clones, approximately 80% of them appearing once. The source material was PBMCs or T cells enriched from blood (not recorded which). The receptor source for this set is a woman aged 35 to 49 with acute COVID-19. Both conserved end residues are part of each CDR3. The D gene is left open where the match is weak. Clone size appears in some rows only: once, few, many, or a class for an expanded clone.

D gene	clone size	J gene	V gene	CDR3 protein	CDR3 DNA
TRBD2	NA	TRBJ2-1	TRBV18	CASSPQERGNEQFF	TGTGCCAGCTCACCACAGGAGCGGGGGAATGAGCAGTTCTTC
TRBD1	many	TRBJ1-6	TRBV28	CASSFPLGTGASSYNSPLHF	TGTGCCAGCAGTTTCCCCCTCGGGACAGGGGCGAGCTCCTATAATTCACCCCTCCACTTT
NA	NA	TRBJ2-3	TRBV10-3	CAVAVGDTQYF	TGTGCCGTGGCCGTCGGGGATACGCAGTATTTT
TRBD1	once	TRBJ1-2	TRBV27	CASSSTGGPNYGYTF	TGTGCCAGCAGTTCTACAGGGGGCCCTAACTATGGCTACACCTTC
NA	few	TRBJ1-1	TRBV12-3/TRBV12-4	CASRQTGRTEAFF	TGTGCCAGCAGACAAACAGGGCGGACTGAAGCTTTCTTT
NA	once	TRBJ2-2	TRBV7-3	CASSLMAGSGELFF	TGTGCCAGCAGCTTAATGGCCGGGAGTGGGGAGCTGTTTTTT
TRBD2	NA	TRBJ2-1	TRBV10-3	CAISASGTSISEQFF	TGTGCCATCAGTGCCTCCGGGACTAGTATCAGTGAGCAGTTCTTC
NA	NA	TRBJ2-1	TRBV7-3	CASSSGSYNEQFF	TGTGCCAGCAGCTCGGGCTCCTACAATGAGCAGTTCTTC
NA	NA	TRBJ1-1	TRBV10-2	CASKMGGERGAFF	TGCGCCAGCAAAATGGGCGGGGAGCGAGGAGCTTTCTTT
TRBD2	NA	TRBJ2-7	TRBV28	CASSVSGRKNEQYF	TGTGCCAGCAGTGTTAGCGGGAGAAAGAACGAGCAGTACTTC
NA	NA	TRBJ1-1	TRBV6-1	CASSDRGGSAFF	TGTGCCAGCAGTGATAGGGGGGGATCAGCTTTCTTT
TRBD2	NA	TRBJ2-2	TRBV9	CASSRTVGEGTGELFF	TGTGCCAGCAGCCGCACCGTGGGGGAGGGCACCGGGGAGCTGTTTTTT
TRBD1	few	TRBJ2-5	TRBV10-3	CAISPGGDKETQYF	TGTGCCATCAGTCCAGGGGGAGATAAAGAGACCCAGTACTTC
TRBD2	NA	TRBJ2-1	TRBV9	CASSAPITSDEQFF	TGTGCCAGCAGCGCCCCCATAACTAGCGACGAGCAGTTCTTC
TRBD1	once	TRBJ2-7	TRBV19	CASAENRGMQYEQYF	TGTGCCAGCGCCGAAAACAGGGGAATGCAGTACGAGCAGTACTTC
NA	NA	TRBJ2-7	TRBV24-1	CATSASTGGSYEQYF	TGTGCCACCAGTGCCTCGACAGGCGGTTCCTACGAGCAGTACTTC
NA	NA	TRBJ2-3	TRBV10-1	CASSEAIPTDTQYF	TGCGCCAGCAGTGAGGCGATTCCCACAGATACGCAGTATTTT
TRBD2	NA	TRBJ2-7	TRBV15	CATSRDSGSSEEQYF	TGTGCCACCAGCAGGGATAGCGGGAGCTCGGAGGAGCAGTACTTC
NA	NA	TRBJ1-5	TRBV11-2	CASSSGADITNQPQHF	TGTGCCAGCAGCTCAGGGGCGGACATTACCAATCAGCCCCAGCATTTT
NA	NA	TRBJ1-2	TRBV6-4	CARVNGPCRTNYGYTF	TGTGCCAGAGTTAATGGGCCGTGTCGGACTAACTATGGCTACACCTTC
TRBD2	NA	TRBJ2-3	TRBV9	CASSESTGDYGDTQYF	TGTGCCAGCAGCGAGTCGACGGGGGACTATGGGGATACGCAGTATTTT
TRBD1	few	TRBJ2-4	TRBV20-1	CSASVGQGILGAKNIQYF	TGCAGTGCTAGTGTGGGACAGGGAATTCTCGGGGCCAAAAACATTCAGTACTTC
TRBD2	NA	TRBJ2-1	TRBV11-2	CASSFPYAGGNIIYNEQFF	TGTGCCAGCAGCTTTCCCTACGCGGGGGGGAACATCATATACAATGAGCAGTTCTTC
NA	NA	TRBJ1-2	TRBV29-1	CSVEQGGGYGYTF	TGCAGCGTTGAACAAGGGGGGGGCTATGGCTACACCTTC
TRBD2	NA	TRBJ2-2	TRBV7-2	CASSLSRLRLAGGPGELFF	TGTGCCAGCAGCTTAAGTCGCCTTAGGCTAGCGGGGGGGCCCGGGGAGCTGTTTTTT
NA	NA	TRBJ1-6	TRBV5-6	CASSRGAGPYNSPLHF	TGTGCCAGCAGCCGTGGGGCAGGCCCATATAATTCACCCCTCCACTTT
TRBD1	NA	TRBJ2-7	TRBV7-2	CASSLDRTQNEQYF	TGTGCCAGCAGCCTGGACAGGACTCAAAACGAGCAGTACTTC
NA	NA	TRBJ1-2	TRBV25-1	CASSATTPNYGYTF	TGTGCCAGCAGTGCGACGACACCTAACTATGGCTACACCTTC
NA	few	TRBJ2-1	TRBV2	CASRPLATYNEQFF	TGTGCCAGCAGACCCCTAGCGACCTACAATGAGCAGTTCTTC
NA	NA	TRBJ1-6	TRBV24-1	CATSGRPRGYNSPLHF	TGTGCCACCAGTGGTCGGCCCCGGGGATATAATTCACCCCTCCACTTT
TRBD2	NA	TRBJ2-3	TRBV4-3	CASSPSGTSGGRDTQYF	TGCGCCAGCAGCCCCTCCGGGACTAGCGGGGGGCGAGATACGCAGTATTTT
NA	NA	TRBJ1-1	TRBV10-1	CASAQSWNTEAFF	TGCGCCAGCGCTCAGTCGTGGAACACTGAAGCTTTCTTT
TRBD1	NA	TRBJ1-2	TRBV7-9	CASSVRQGALYGYTF	TGTGCCAGCAGCGTTCGACAGGGGGCTCTCTATGGCTACACCTTC
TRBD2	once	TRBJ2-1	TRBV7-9	CASRRLAGGPIF	TGTGCCAGCAGGCGACTAGCGGGAGGGCCGATCTTC
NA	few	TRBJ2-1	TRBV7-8	CASSRNDRDRERSYNEQFF	TGTGCCAGCAGCCGGAATGATAGAGATCGGGAGAGGTCCTACAATGAGCAGTTCTTC
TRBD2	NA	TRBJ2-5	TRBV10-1	CASSDGGEETQYF	TGCGCCAGCAGTGATGGGGGGGAAGAGACCCAGTACTTC
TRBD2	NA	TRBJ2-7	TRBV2	CASSGRLAGGGGEQYF	TGTGCCAGCAGTGGGCGACTAGCGGGAGGCGGGGGCGAGCAGTACTTC
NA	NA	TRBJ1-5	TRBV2	CASRRALRGREPQHF	TGTGCCAGCAGAAGGGCCCTGAGAGGGAGAGAACCCCAGCATTTT
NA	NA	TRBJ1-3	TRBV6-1	CASSDPFSGAGNTIYF	TGTGCCAGCAGTGATCCTTTTTCAGGGGCCGGAAACACCATATATTTT
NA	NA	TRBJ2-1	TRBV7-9	CASSLEQGGNEQFF	TGTGCCAGCAGCTTAGAGCAGGGGGGCAATGAGCAGTTCTTC
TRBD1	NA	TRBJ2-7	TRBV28	CASSRPGQGTEQYF	TGTGCCAGCAGCAGACCGGGACAGGGTACCGAGCAGTACTTC
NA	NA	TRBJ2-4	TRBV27	CASSLSGADSNIQYF	TGTGCCAGCAGTTTATCGGGAGCGGACTCAAACATTCAGTACTTC
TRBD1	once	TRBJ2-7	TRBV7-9	CASSPRGQGRGAYEQYF	TGTGCCAGCAGCCCTAGGGGACAGGGGAGAGGGGCCTACGAGCAGTACTTC
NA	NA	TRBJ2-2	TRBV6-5	CASMESGNTGELFF	TGTGCCAGCATGGAAAGCGGGAACACCGGGGAGCTGTTTTTT
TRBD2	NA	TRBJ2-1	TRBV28	CASTYAGLAGYNEQFF	TGTGCCAGCACCTACGCTGGACTAGCGGGGTACAATGAGCAGTTCTTC
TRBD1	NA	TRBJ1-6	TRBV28	CASSSLGRGQLNSPLHF	TGTGCCAGCAGTTCCCTCGGTAGGGGACAGTTAAATTCACCCCTCCACTTT
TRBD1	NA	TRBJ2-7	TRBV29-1	CSVGGGQGFYEQYF	TGCAGCGTTGGGGGAGGACAGGGTTTCTACGAGCAGTACTTC
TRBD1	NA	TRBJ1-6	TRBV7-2	CASSERQGAYSSPLHF	TGTGCCAGCAGCGAGCGTCAGGGGGCTTACAGTTCACCCCTCCACTTT